This paragraph covers one T cell receptor beta chain sequence. It was with random hexamers that about 0.45 to 1 ug RNA was reverse transcribed. TCRdb passed the immunoSEQ multiplex PCR reads through MiXCR, listing each CDR3 protein once. Of about 210,000 distinct CDR3 sequences in the sample, around 93% were seen once. The data belong to a study of CD8 T cells in Susac syndrome. Per germline, CDR1 DFQATT and CDR2 SNEGSKA (reference sequence). Deletions cut 5 bases from V and 1 base from J, with 16 bases between. This CDR3 comprises 15 residues. Sequencing of TCR beta was performed on blood CD8+ T cells and on blood CD4+ T cells.

Sequencing was done on a sample of CD4+ T cells from PBMCs. The rearrangement joins TRBV20-1 to TRBJ2-3; a weak D match, TRBD2 (5 bases). The clonotype originates from a human donor with multiple sclerosis. The CDR3 is CSARLGELRTDTQYF. The CDR3, as DNA: TGCAGTGCTCGTCTCGGGGAGTTACGCACAGATACGCAGTATTTT.